The sequence of this TCR beta chain was determined in a study of shared clonotypes between healthy human individuals. Points from the study as a whole: It was anticipated that sequencing depth would influence how many clonotypes donors shared.

Genomic DNA (from each subset) was split evenly across several immunoSEQ plates. TCRdb keeps only in-frame clones here, not all; method: immunoSEQ multiplex PCR. The table records 650,000 to 800,000 clones, about two thirds of them present only once. The CDR3 spans 15 residues. The germline gives CDR1 SGHVS, CDR2 FQNEAQ. The V gene lost 4 bases and the J gene lost 6 bases, with 17 bases spanning the gap. In regard to this clone: Its target is not known.

Sequencing input: memory CD4+ T cells sorted from blood. The subset: CD45RA-negative fraction. The receptor's source is a woman aged 25-40 years in good health. This sequence joins TRBV7-8 and TRBJ2-3, with D possibly being TRBD2 (6 bases). The CDR3 DNA reads TGTGCCAGCAGCTACAATTGGGACTCACTGGATACGCAGTATTTT. This gives the protein CASSYNWDSLDTQYF.